A single sample is the source of the 29 T cell receptor beta chains below, sequenced in a study of cytomegalovirus exposure and HLA in healthy donors. The PCR made use of 60 Vbeta and 13 Jbeta primers. The method was immunoSEQ multiplex PCR; TCRdb's version includes in-frame clones alone and lacks a portion of them. The sample includes over 110,000 clones, 65% to 85% seen only once; the top ten take around 2.4%. Source material: PBMCs. The source is a male donor in good health and CMV-seronegative.

J is TRBJ2-1 and V is TRBV29-1; D gene ambiguous. CDR1 and CDR2 from the germline V gene are SQVTM and ANQGSEA. The CDR3 has 12 residues. With 0 bases removed from V and 6 bases from J, the gap between germline ends came to 6 bases. CDR3: CSVEDPRNEQFF. The DNA of the CDR3 is TGCAGCGTTGAAGATCCCCGCAATGAGCAGTTCTTC.

DNA of the CDR3: TGTGCCAGCAGATCATGGGGGGGGGCGAACACTGAAGCTTTCTTT. Protein product: CASRSWGGANTEAFF. The chain carries TRBV28 and TRBJ1-1, with a weak D call TRBD1 (6 bases). V lost 6 bases and J lost 1, with 15 bases in between. The V gene's germline CDR1 is MDHEN and CDR2 SYDVKM. The CDR3 contains 15 residues.

The chain carries TRBV6-1 and TRBJ2-7; D ambiguous. The CDR3 consists of 13 residues. Deletions cut 6 bases from V and 7 bases from J, with 16 bases between. Germline V CDR1 and CDR2: MNHNS, SASEGT. The CDR3 coding sequence is TGTGCCAGCAGCGTGCTCAGTCGCTGGGAGCAGTACTTC. Amino acids: CASSVLSRWEQYF.

The V and J genes are TRBV7-3 and TRBJ2-1; TRBD2 agrees at 12 bases. The CDR3 sequence is 15 residues long. Looked up from germline, CDR1 is SGHTA and CDR2 is FQGTGA. J lost 7 bases, V lost 7 bases, and 8 bases had no gene match. The CDR3 region has the DNA TGTGCCAGCAAAGAGACTAGCGGGAGTAAGAATGAGCAGTTCTTC. As protein: CASKETSGSKNEQFF.

The V and J genes are TRBV19 and TRBJ2-3; no definite D call. Germline V gene sequence: CDR1 LNHDA, CDR2 SQIVND (reference sequence). CDR3 length: 12 residues. V lost 3 bases and J 3 bases, leaving 4 bases between the germline ends. In DNA form, the CDR3 reads TGTGCCAGTAGTATCTCTACAGATACGCAGTATTTT. It codes for CASSISTDTQYF.

The chain is built from TRBV7-6 and TRBJ2-1; 11 bases are shared with TRBD2. The junction had 6 bases not matched to a gene; V was cut back by 4 bases and J by 7 bases. Germline V gene lookup returns CDR1 SGHVS and CDR2 FNYEAQ. CDR3 length: 15 residues. The CDR3 sequence: CASSSLAGGVNEQFF. In DNA form, the CDR3 reads TGTGCCAGCAGCTCGCTAGCGGGAGGTGTTAATGAGCAGTTCTTC.

The genes are TRBV7-9 and TRBJ1-2; TRBD1 might be the D (5 bases). Germline loops: CDR1 SEHNR, CDR2 FQNEAQ (reference sequence). V lost 7 bases and J lost 0, with 18 bases in between. The CDR3 length is 16 residues. For the CDR3, the DNA is TGTGCCAGCAACTTTGGGGGGGGTTCAGCTAACTATGGCTACACCTTC. Amino acid sequence: CASNFGGGSANYGYTF.

The chain combines TRBV25-1 with TRBJ1-2; TRBD1 aligns across 8 bases. With 4 bases clipped from V and 1 base from J, the junction kept 14 bases outside the gene matches. The CDR3 sequence is 18 residues long. The germline V gene encodes CDR1 MGHDK and CDR2 SYGVNS. CDR3 sequence: CASSGGMPGGIFNYGYTF. In DNA, the CDR3 is TGTGCCAGCAGTGGAGGGATGCCAGGGGGCATTTTTAACTATGGCTACACCTTC.

The table lists this clone with a count of one. The chain has TRBV19 and TRBJ2-6; TRBD2 might be the D (6 bases). Deletions cut 1 base from V and 4 bases from J, with 11 bases between. The CDR3 consists of 16 residues. Germline V gene sequence: CDR1 LNHDA, CDR2 SQIVND (reference sequence). CDR3 sequence: CASSIVGGGGANVLTF. The CDR3 region has the DNA TGTGCCAGTAGTATAGTGGGGGGAGGCGGGGCCAACGTCCTGACTTTC.

This rearrangement joins TRBV11-3 to TRBJ2-1, with D maybe TRBD1 (6 bases). V dropped 5 bases and J dropped 7 bases, with 21 bases sitting between them. CDR1 SGHNT and CDR2 YENEEA come from the germline V gene. The CDR3 is made up of 16 amino acids. CDR3 DNA: TGTGCCAGCAGCCCTACCTGGGTAGGGGGAGATAATGAGCAGTTCTTC. Amino acid sequence: CASSPTWVGGDNEQFF.

This clone has a handful of counts. The genes are TRBV30 and TRBJ2-1; no firm D call. Per the germline V gene, CDR1 is GTSNPN and CDR2 is SVGIG (reference sequence). The CDR3 consists of 12 residues. Trimming took 5 bases from V and 5 from J, leaving 10 bases between them. The CDR3 DNA is TGTGCCTGGGAAAGAGGTCACAATGAGCAGTTCTTC. Encoded protein: CAWERGHNEQFF.

This clone has more than one count but fewer than ten. The chain is built from TRBV27 and TRBJ1-5; 9 nucleotides agree with TRBD1. V lost 5 bases and J lost 4; bases outside the gene matches: 3. CDR1 MNHEY and CDR2 SMNVEV come from the germline V gene (reference sequence). The CDR3 loop spans 14 amino acids. CDR3 DNA: TGTGCCAGCAGTCCCGGACAGGGGAATCAGCCCCAGCATTTT. It is translated as CASSPGQGNQPQHF.

CDR3 nucleotides: TGTGCCAGCAGCTTAGTCAGCTCCTACGAGCAGTACTTC. Translating gives CASSLVSSYEQYF. The V call is TRBV7-6, the J call TRBJ2-7; D not resolved. The CDR3 has 13 amino acids. Germline CDR1 reads SGHVS; CDR2 reads FNYEAQ. The V end lost 1 base, the J end lost 0 bases, and 4 bases lay between the germline ends.

In its sample, this clone was seen a few times. V and J are TRBV6-5 and TRBJ2-7; 7 nucleotides line up with TRBD1. Trimming took 7 bases from V and 5 from J; bases not matched to a gene: 5. The V gene's germline CDR1 is MNHEY and CDR2 SVGAGI. The CDR3 sequence is 12 residues long. The CDR3 sequence: CASTDTGDEQYF. CDR3 coding DNA: TGTGCCAGCACCGATACAGGGGACGAGCAGTACTTC.

This chain connects TRBV9 to TRBJ2-1, with 9 bases lining up with TRBD2. The CDR3 extends over 16 amino acids. The V segment lost 3 bases and the J segment 5 bases; nucleotides outside the gene matches: 9. Looked up from germline, CDR1 is SGDLS and CDR2 is YYNGEE. The CDR3 loop reads CASSDLGLAGNNEQFF. DNA for the CDR3: TGTGCCAGCAGCGATCTGGGGCTAGCGGGAAACAATGAGCAGTTCTTC.

V and J are TRBV20-1 and TRBJ2-7; no clear D gene. The germline gives CDR1 DFQATT, CDR2 SNEGSKA (reference sequence). This CDR3 spans 10 amino acids. The V and J ends lost 5 bases and 7 bases respectively, with 9 bases between them. The CDR3 reads CSADTGEQYF. DNA of the CDR3: TGCAGTGCTGACACCGGTGAGCAGTACTTC.

This clone has more than one count but fewer than ten. The genes are TRBV27 and TRBJ2-7; D unresolved. Germline V gene lookup returns CDR1 MNHEY and CDR2 SMNVEV (reference sequence). CDR3 size: 14 residues. Between the trimmed V and J ends, which lost 2 bases and 2 bases, there was a span of 10 bases. The CDR3 reads CASSLGPQAYEQYF. The CDR3 DNA is TGTGCCAGCAGTTTAGGGCCCCAGGCCTACGAGCAGTACTTC.

This clone has only a few counts. The V and J genes are TRBV7-9 and TRBJ2-1; tentatively, D is TRBD2 (6 bases). Trimming left V 0 bases short and J 6 bases short, with 6 bases between. CDR1 SEHNR and CDR2 FQNEAQ come from the germline V gene (reference sequence). The CDR3 has 13 amino acids. The CDR3 bases are TGTGCCAGCAGCTTAGCGACTAGCAATGAGCAGTTCTTC. Translating it yields CASSLATSNEQFF.

The gene calls are TRBV19 and TRBJ2-7; D remains unclear. V was pared by 3 bases and J by 2 bases, with 14 bases between. This CDR3 region has 15 residues. Germline V gene lookup returns CDR1 LNHDA and CDR2 SQIVND (reference sequence). Written as DNA, the CDR3 is TGTGCCAGTAGTATCGCCGGCGGCCCCGCCTACGAGCAGTACTTC. Protein: CASSIAGGPAYEQYF. The variable domain in full, with the rest retrieved from reference TRBV19 and TRBJ2-7, is DGGITQSPKYLFRKEGQNVTLSCEQNLNHDAMYWYRQDPGQGLRLIYYSQIVNDFQKGDIAEGYSVSREKKESFPLTVTSAQKNPTAFYLCASSIAGGPAYEQYFGPGTRLTVT.

Concerning this clone: The sample holds other DNA sequences that translate to the same CDR3. The chain is built from TRBV19 and TRBJ2-7; TRBD1 matches at 8 bases. The V and J ends lost 4 bases and 3 bases, in that order; junction bases with no gene match: 5. Germline V gene lookup returns CDR1 LNHDA and CDR2 SQIVND (reference sequence). The CDR3 length is 14 residues. CDR3 sequence: CASSTGTGFYEQYF. CDR3 nucleotides: TGTGCCAGTAGTACCGGGACAGGATTCTACGAGCAGTACTTC.

This chain joins TRBV28 and TRBJ1-5, with D perhaps TRBD1 (6 bases). Germline V gene sequence: CDR1 MDHEN, CDR2 SYDVKM. V gave up 7 bases and J gave up 3 bases, with 19 bases separating them. The length of the CDR3 is 16 residues. The CDR3, as DNA: TGTGCCAGCACCCCCCCTCTCGGACAGTCCAATCAGCCCCAGCATTTT. Translated, it gives CASTPPLGQSNQPQHF. Together with reference TRBV28 and TRBJ1-5, the CDR3 gives the full variable domain: DVKVTQSSRYLVKRTGEKVFLECVQDMDHENMFWYRQDPGLGLRLIYFSYDVKMKEKGDIPEGYSVSREKKERFSLILESASTNQTSMYLCASTPPLGQSNQPQHFGDGTRLSIL.

V and J are TRBV19 and TRBJ2-5; maybe TRBD1 (5 bases). Germline-derived CDR1 and CDR2 are LNHDA and SQIVND (reference sequence). The CDR3 runs to 14 residues. The V end was cut by 1 base, the J end by 4 bases, with 10 bases between. CDR3 in amino acids: CASSIVYRSETQYF. For the CDR3, the DNA is TGTGCCAGTAGTATAGTCTACAGGTCAGAGACCCAGTACTTC.

This clone was seen a single time. V and J are TRBV7-2 and TRBJ2-1; tentative D call: TRBD2 (6 bases). Trimming left V 5 bases short and J 4 bases short, with 21 bases between. Germline CDR1 and CDR2: SGHTA and FQGNSA. CDR3 length: 17 amino acids. CDR3: CASSKNTGTLWYNEQFF. CDR3 DNA: TGTGCCAGCAGCAAAAACACCGGGACTCTATGGTACAATGAGCAGTTCTTC.

V usage is TRBV29-1 and J usage is TRBJ2-1, with a tentative D call TRBD2 (5 bases). Trimming pared 3 bases from V and 3 bases from J, leaving 12 bases between. Looked up from germline, CDR1 is SQVTM and CDR2 is ANQGSEA. There are 14 residues in the CDR3. The CDR3 protein is CSVERTQDYNEQFF. The CDR3 DNA reads TGCAGCGTTGAGAGGACTCAAGACTACAATGAGCAGTTCTTC.

The chain has TRBV4-3 and TRBJ2-7; D gene uncertain. V gave up 0 bases and J gave up 6 bases, with 12 bases separating them. Germline V gene lookup returns CDR1 LGHNA and CDR2 YSLEER. The CDR3 is 14 residues long. The CDR3 loop is CASSQEIVTGEQYF. CDR3 coding DNA: TGCGCCAGCAGCCAAGAAATCGTAACGGGCGAGCAGTACTTC.

The chain recombines TRBV2 with TRBJ2-1; 8 bases map to TRBD1. Per germline, CDR1 SNHLY and CDR2 FYNNEI. The CDR3 totals 13 residues. J was trimmed by 8 bases and V by 2 bases; bases with no gene match: 2. The CDR3 here is CASSEQGADEQFF. The CDR3 DNA is TGTGCCAGCAGTGAACAGGGGGCCGATGAGCAGTTCTTC.

J is TRBJ1-2 and V is TRBV30, with D unclear. The CDR3 has 11 amino acids. Trimming took off 2 bases at V and 8 bases at J, with 9 bases between the two ends. The germline V gene has CDR1 GTSNPN and CDR2 SVGIG (reference sequence). The CDR3 loop is CAWSSGRGYTF. CDR3 coding DNA: TGTGCCTGGAGTTCGGGGAGGGGCTACACCTTC.

The genes are TRBV11-2 and TRBJ2-7; TRBD2 is a possible D gene (5 bases). This CDR3 contains 11 residues. Trimming took off 4 bases at V and 6 bases at J, with 7 bases between the two ends. Looked up from germline, CDR1 is SGHAT and CDR2 is FQNNGV. The CDR3 bases are TGTGCCAGCAGCTCCGGGGTCGAGCAGTACTTC. It yields the protein CASSSGVEQYF.

This chain uses TRBV11-2 with TRBJ2-7; 9 nucleotides line up with TRBD1. V lost 4 bases and J lost 2; bases outside the gene matches: 3. Germline loops: CDR1 SGHAT, CDR2 FQNNGV. The CDR3 consists of 14 residues. The CDR3 loop reads CASSYGDRAYEQYF. In nucleotides, the CDR3 is TGTGCCAGCAGCTACGGGGACAGGGCCTACGAGCAGTACTTC.